The 9 T cell receptor beta chains given below trace back to one sample, sequenced in a study of T cell responses to AZD1222 COVID-19 vaccine. The protocol was immunoSEQ multiplex PCR, while the TCRdb copy is restricted to in-frame clones and leaves out a portion. The sample records 90,000 to 120,000 clones, 92% being singletons. The sequencing used peripheral blood, collected 28 days after the second AZD1222 dose. The origin of the receptors is an adult who received the AZD1222 COVID-19 vaccine.

This chain uses TRBV4-1 with TRBJ1-5; D uncertain. Germline V gene sequence: CDR1 MGHRA, CDR2 YSYEKL. This CDR3 has 17 residues. The ends were cut back, 0 bases at V and 4 bases at J, with 16 bases in the middle. Here the CDR3 DNA reads TGCGCCAGCAGCCAAGAGTTGGGTAGGCGTGGTAATCAGCCCCAGCATTTT. This gives the protein CASSQELGRRGNQPQHF.

The rearrangement joins TRBV12-3 or TRBV12-4 to TRBJ2-1; possibly TRBD2 for D (5 bases). This CDR3 comprises 13 residues. Trimming removed 2 bases from V and 9 bases from J, with 11 bases in between. CDR3 sequence (DNA): TGTGCCAGCAGTTTACGAGGGCTCAGTGAGCAGTTCTTC. Its translation is CASSLRGLSEQFF.

This chain joins TRBV9 and TRBJ2-3; TRBD2 matches 12 bases. Trimming cost V 0 bases and J 3 bases; bases outside gene matches: 8. CDR1 and CDR2 from the germline V gene are SGDLS and YYNGEE. The CDR3 totals 18 residues. The CDR3 protein is CASSVGFLAGGPTDTQYF. The CDR3 nucleotides read TGTGCCAGCAGCGTAGGTTTTCTAGCGGGAGGGCCTACAGATACGCAGTATTTT.

The chain links TRBV4-3 to TRBJ2-6; maybe TRBD1 (6 bases). Germline V CDR1 and CDR2: LGHNA, YSLEER. V lost 8 bases and J 2 bases, leaving 10 bases between the germline ends. The CDR3 loop spans 14 amino acids. The CDR3 here is CASARTAGANVLTF. The DNA of the CDR3 is TGCGCCAGCGCCCGGACAGCTGGGGCCAACGTCCTGACTTTC.

The CDR3 nucleotides read TGTGCCAGCAGCCGGGACAGGGGGGAGTCTGGCTACACCTTC. As protein: CASSRDRGESGYTF. This sequence joins TRBV7-8 and TRBJ1-2; 11 bases match TRBD1. Trimming took 5 bases from V and 7 from J; bases not matched to a gene: 6. Germline values: CDR1 SGHVS, CDR2 FQNEAQ. There are 14 residues in the CDR3.

V and J are TRBV10-3 and TRBJ1-5; 7 bases are shared with TRBD1. CDR1 is ENHRY and CDR2 is SYGVKD in the germline V gene. The CDR3 consists of 13 residues. Trimming took 6 bases from V and 11 from J; bases not matched to a gene: 10. In DNA, the CDR3 is TGTGCCATCAGGACAGGGCCCAGGGGGACCCAGCATTTT. Residues: CAIRTGPRGTQHF.

V is TRBV18 and J is TRBJ2-1; 11 nucleotides agree with TRBD2. The trim removed 1 base at V and 7 bases at J, leaving 3 bases unmatched. Looked up from germline, CDR1 is KGHSH and CDR2 is LQKENI. The CDR3 is 15 amino acids. As DNA, the CDR3 is TGTGCCAGCTCACCACTAGCGGGGGGGCCGAATGAGCAGTTCTTC. Translation gives CASSPLAGGPNEQFF.

V gene TRBV10-3 combines with J gene TRBJ2-5; D might be TRBD1 (6 bases). The CDR3 length is 14 residues. In germline, CDR1 is ENHRY, CDR2 SYGVKD. Trimming cost V 3 bases and J 2 bases, with 10 bases left between them. CDR3 amino acids: CAISDWDKQETQYF. CDR3 sequence (DNA): TGTGCCATCAGTGATTGGGACAAACAAGAGACCCAGTACTTC.

The chain joins TRBV24-1 to TRBJ2-1, with TRBD2 matching 9 bases. The CDR3 sequence is 17 residues long. Trimming cost V 4 bases and J 1 base; bases outside gene matches: 7. Germline CDR1 and CDR2: KGHDR and SFDVKD. CDR3 loop: CATSDHGTSRSYNEQFF. CDR3 nucleotides: TGTGCCACCAGTGACCACGGGACTAGCAGGTCCTACAATGAGCAGTTCTTC.